A selection of T cell receptor beta chains follows, all from one sample in a study of T-cell reconstitution after alpha-beta-depleted transplantation in children. TCRdb re-derived calls from the PCR reads in MiXCR, one entry per CDR3 protein. This table holds around 500,000 distinct CDR3 sequences, 9.5% to 15% found once. Material: PBMCs from the stem cell graft donor, obtained from the stem cell graft. Every receptor here comes from a human donor who donated a stem cell graft to a child with combined immunodeficiency. Each CDR3 is given with its conserved first and last residue. The D gene is left open where the match is weak. Rows may omit the clone size; those that give it use once, few, many or a size class.

size,J,D,V,DNA,CDR3
few,TRBJ1-1,NA,TRBV12-3/TRBV12-4,TGTGCCAGCAGTTTCCCGCCAAGACATCGGAACACTGAAGCTTTCTTT,CASSFPPRHRNTEAFF
few,TRBJ1-5,NA,TRBV12-3/TRBV12-4,TGTGCCAGCAGTTTAAATCCCGGGATAGGCAATCAGCCCCAGCATTTT,CASSLNPGIGNQPQHF
NA,TRBJ1-3,NA,TRBV7-9,TGTGCCAGCAGCCCAATGGCGGGGGATGGAAACACCATATATTTT,CASSPMAGDGNTIYF
NA,TRBJ2-5,TRBD2,TRBV9,TGTGCCAGCAGCGTAGGAGTAGCGGGAGGGCCTGGGGAGACCCAGTACTTC,CASSVGVAGGPGETQYF
few,TRBJ2-2,NA,TRBV9,TGTGCCAGCAGCGTTGACGGGTCGAACACCGGGGAGCTGTTTTTT,CASSVDGSNTGELFF
many,TRBJ2-3,TRBD1,TRBV4-3,TGCGCCAGCAGCCACGCAACCGGGACAGGGTCCGTAGATACGCAGTATTTT,CASSHATGTGSVDTQYF
NA,TRBJ1-1,NA,TRBV7-2,TGTGCCAGCAGCTTAGCGGGGCGTCAGCACACTGAAGCTTTCTTT,CASSLAGRQHTEAFF
NA,TRBJ1-1,TRBD1,TRBV20-1,TGCTGTGCTAGATACGACAGGGATGACACTGAAGCTTTCTTT,CCARYDRDDTEAFF
few,TRBJ2-7,NA,TRBV4-3,TGCGCCAGCAGCCTTGGACACAGTCGGGGCTACGAGCAGTACTTC,CASSLGHSRGYEQYF
NA,TRBJ1-5,NA,TRBV6-2/TRBV6-3,TGTGCCAGCAGTTACGGGTTGTCTAGTTCAGGAGTCAATCAGCCCCAGCATTTT,CASSYGLSSSGVNQPQHF
many,TRBJ2-5,NA,TRBV10-2,TGCGCCAGCAGTGAGGGGGGGACCCAGTACTTC,CASSEGGTQYF
NA,TRBJ2-3,NA,TRBV9,TGTGCCAGCACCGCTGGTGGGGGAGGCACAGATACGCAGTATTTT,CASTAGGGGTDTQYF
NA,TRBJ2-1,NA,TRBV7-9,TGTGCCAGCAGCGCCCCCGGGCCCGGGGTTAATGAGCAGTTCTTC,CASSAPGPGVNEQFF
NA,TRBJ2-3,TRBD2,TRBV5-6,TGTGCCAGCAGCTTGGTGACTAGCGGGGGGGCGGCTACAGATACGCAGTATTTT,CASSLVTSGGAATDTQYF
few,TRBJ2-3,NA,TRBV19,TGTGCCAGTAGTTCCGGGAGCAGAGCAGATACGCAGTATTTT,CASSSGSRADTQYF
many,TRBJ2-1,TRBD1,TRBV12-3/TRBV12-4,TGTGCCAGCAGTTCAGGACAGGGAGGCTCCTACAATGAGCAGTTCTTC,CASSSGQGGSYNEQFF
NA,TRBJ1-1,NA,TRBV30,TGTGCCTGGAGCCGCGGGGGGAACACTGAAGCTTTCTTT,CAWSRGGNTEAFF
many,TRBJ2-1,NA,TRBV29-1,TGCAGCGTACGTACCCCAAGCTCCTACAATGAGCAGTTCTTC,CSVRTPSSYNEQFF
few,TRBJ2-3,NA,TRBV20-1,TGCAGTGCCCCATCTCGGGCTAGCCCAGATACGCAGTATTTT,CSAPSRASPDTQYF
few,TRBJ2-5,NA,TRBV6-1,TGTGCCAGCAGCGTAAGGGCAGATTATCAAGAGACCCAGTACTTC,CASSVRADYQETQYF
many,TRBJ2-4,TRBD1,TRBV11-3,TGTGCCAGCAGCCCCCGGGACAGGGGAGCGATTAAAAACATTCAGTACTTC,CASSPRDRGAIKNIQYF
NA,TRBJ1-4,TRBD1,TRBV7-3,TGTGCCAGCAGCTACAACAGGGGTGAAAAACTGTTTTTT,CASSYNRGEKLFF
many,TRBJ2-5,TRBD2,TRBV12-3/TRBV12-4,TGTGCCAGCAGTCGCGGACTAGCGGGACGTCGAGAGACCCAGTACTTC,CASSRGLAGRRETQYF
few,TRBJ2-3,TRBD2,TRBV9,TGTGCCAGCAGCGTACGGACTAGCGGGAGTGATGGGGAAACCACAGATACGCAGTATTTT,CASSVRTSGSDGETTDTQYF
NA,TRBJ1-4,NA,TRBV27,TGTGCCAGCACCCTGCCGGGGCGCGAGAGTGAAAAACTGTTTTTT,CASTLPGRESEKLFF
NA,TRBJ2-3,TRBD1,TRBV12-3/TRBV12-4,TGTGCCAGCAGTTCAATCCCCGGGACAGGGGTGGCAGATACGCAGTATTTT,CASSSIPGTGVADTQYF
many,TRBJ2-1,NA,TRBV12-3/TRBV12-4,TGTGCCAGCAGTCGACAGGACTACAATGAGCAGTTCTTC,CASSRQDYNEQFF
NA,TRBJ2-7,TRBD1,TRBV18,TGTGCCAGCTCACCCGGTGGGACAGGGGCACACGAGCAGTACTTC,CASSPGGTGAHEQYF
many,TRBJ2-3,NA,TRBV7-9,TGTGCCAGCAGCTTATGGCTAGGGGGGGCCACAGATACGCAGTATTTT,CASSLWLGGATDTQYF
many,TRBJ1-2,NA,TRBV9,TGTGCCAGCACCCCCGGACAGCTCTACTATTATGGCTACACCTTC,CASTPGQLYYYGYTF
few,TRBJ1-3,TRBD1,TRBV12-3/TRBV12-4,TGTGCCAGCAGTTCTAGCGGGGACAGTTTCTCTGGAAACACCATATATTTT,CASSSSGDSFSGNTIYF
NA,TRBJ2-1,NA,TRBV24-1,TGTGCCACCAGTGAGAAGACTCGGGGGTACAATGAGCAGTTCTTC,CATSEKTRGYNEQFF
NA,TRBJ2-7,NA,TRBV7-2,TGTGCCAGCAGCTTAGAAGAGGGAGGACTTACCTACGAGCAGTACTTC,CASSLEEGGLTYEQYF
few,TRBJ1-4,NA,TRBV2,TGTGCCAGCAGTGAAGGGCCAACCCTACTTTTT,CASSEGPTLLF
many,TRBJ2-5,NA,TRBV29-1,TGCAGCGTTCGACTAGGAGAGACCCAGTACTTC,CSVRLGETQYF
NA,TRBJ2-1,TRBD1,TRBV12-3/TRBV12-4,TGTGCCAGCAGCGAAGTGCAGGGGGTCCCTCTTCAGTTCTTC,CASSEVQGVPLQFF
NA,TRBJ1-5,NA,TRBV18,TGTGCCAGCTCACCACCGCAGGGTAGGTATCAGCCCCAGCATTTT,CASSPPQGRYQPQHF
many,TRBJ2-3,NA,TRBV7-7,TGTGCCAGCAGCTTAGGCTTCACAGATACGCAGTATTTT,CASSLGFTDTQYF
many,TRBJ2-1,TRBD2,TRBV5-1,TGCGCCAGCACTCCTAGCGGGGGGGCCGGCGCCTACAATGAGCAGTTCTTC,CASTPSGGAGAYNEQFF
many,TRBJ2-5,NA,TRBV15,TGTGCCACCAGCAGGAGTCTAGGGGATGGAGAGACCCAGTACTTC,CATSRSLGDGETQYF